This T cell receptor (beta chain) was sequenced for a study of CD8+ T cells in alopecia areata (dated by TCRdb to the late 2010s). In terms of the full investigation: The treated patients, all with moderate-to-severe alopecia areata, were enrolled in an open-label pilot trial of oral tofacitinib given at 5 to 10 mg twice daily. Patients stayed on tofacitinib for 6 to 18 months and then had 6 months of follow-up off drug so that delayed response and recurrence could be assessed. The SALT score, which quantifies the percentage of affected scalp surface area, was used to measure disease severity in treated patients. High-throughput TCRbeta sequencing was used to examine T cell clonal expansion in alopecia areata in both the C3H/HeJ mouse model and human patients. Scalp tissue and sorted CD4+ and CD8+ peripheral blood T cells from patchy and totalis/universalis alopecia areata patients and from healthy controls were covered by human TCRbeta sequencing. Biopsies were taken from tofacitinib-treated patients at baseline and again at 4 and 24 weeks into treatment, and several of those patients also had a later scalp biopsy. Scalp clonality was compared among normal scalp (n=4), patchy alopecia areata scalp (n=8), and alopecia totalis/universalis scalp (n=8). The RNA source kit depended on sample type: the PAXgene miRNA kit for fixed scalp, the miRNeasy kit for PBMCs, and the RNeasy kit for mouse skin. immunoSEQ multiplex PCR using 35 Vbeta forward primers and 13 Jbeta reverse primers was used to amplify TCRbeta CDR3 regions. Results and caveats for the whole study, not just this receptor: Compared with normal scalp, lesional scalp had higher clonality and more expanded CD8+ clones, particularly in alopecia totalis/universalis, a pattern that suggests antigenic drive. Tofacitinib significantly decreased scalp clonality and the number of expanded CD8+ clones among the top 100 scalp clones. Because the treated cohort was small and had just a single nonresponder, larger studies are needed to establish links between baseline CD8+ expansion and response. Shared TCR sequences between patients were less evident than in mice, which may be partly attributable to HLA diversity in the patient population. During tofacitinib treatment, many expanded lesional clones remained in scalp and blood, and this persistence may partly explain relapse after treatment is stopped. Scalp TCR repertoire analysis is complicated because resident alphabeta T cells in normal human skin are also sequenced, whereas mouse skin is dominated by gammadelta T cells.

In regard to this clone: There is no known antigen for this receptor. Base-call qualities are not available, and no considerably larger clone is one nucleotide away.

This specimen's time point label, per the study, means: roughly 27 days on oral tofacitinib. According to the study, the label for this sample's treatment or condition signals: oral pan-JAK inhibitor, 5-10 mg twice daily. From alopecia areata patients, peripheral blood was collected along with lesional scalp punch biopsies. PBMCs were separated by density centrifugation and stained for CD3, CD4 and CD8, after which CD4+ and CD8+ T cells were sorted on a FACSAria. The method was the immunoSEQ multiplex PCR assay. For TCR sequencing, RNA was extracted from every sample and reverse transcribed into cDNA to serve as template. First-strand cDNA was synthesized with SuperScript III using a 2:1 mix of oligo-dT and random hexamers. Amplification bias was assessed with a synthetic immune receptor repertoire, and residual bias was removed computationally. The paper's processing steps were these. Raw reads were preprocessed to remove errors, and CDR3 was defined by IMGT conventions from the conserved cysteine to phenylalanine. Clonality was computed as 1 minus the Shannon entropy, with the entropy normalized by log2 of the number of productive unique TCRs. Whether scalp clones were CD4 or CD8 was inferred by matching scalp TCRbeta sequences against CD4 and CD8 repertoires sorted from blood. TCRdb re-hosts the immuneACCESS table, in-frame sequences only. Its copies lack some clones; in the studies checked, an unresolved V gene accounts for under half of them, and the cause for the rest is not known. From that table come the V and J calls and clone size; the DNA was used to work out D and trimming. Counted in this sample were 130,000 or so clones; 60% to 65% of them appeared once. The biggest ten clones account for 5.7% of the sample.

Relative to germline, V is 4 bases shorter and J is 4 bases shorter, with 13 bases between their ends. CDR3 length: 13 amino acids, cysteine to phenylalanine. Here the CDR3 DNA is all that survives: 39 bases in frame from base 1. The germline V gene (reference sequence) provides CDR1 GTSNPN and CDR2 SVGIG. The sequence was obtained from a human donor with alopecia areata. This sequence uses TRBV30 and TRBJ1-2; confidence is insufficient to name the D gene. This sample comprised CD4+ T cells sorted from blood, obtained at week 4, from a patient treated with tofacitinib. Here is the DNA: TGTGCCTGGAACAACCCGGCTCGCTATGGCTACACCTTC. Its protein reads: CAWNNPARYGYTF.